This T cell receptor beta chain was identified in a study of blood T cells in healthy people across ages. A sample-barcoded 5' primer and a J-beta primer mix were used in a second PCR of roughly 7 to 11 cycles. In TCRdb, the 5' RACE reads were re-called with MiXCR into one record per CDR3 protein. This table holds 1.5 million or so distinct CDR3 sequences, around 42% found once. From germline, CDR1 is MNHNS and CDR2 SASEGT. V lost 6 bases, J lost 2 bases, and 5 bases stayed unmatched. This CDR3 has 14 residues. The chain combines TRBV6-1 with TRBJ2-3; 7 nucleotides agree with TRBD1. The sample comprised blood. This sequence was found in a woman between 18 and 30 years old in good health. CDR3 in amino acids: CASRPTGNTDTQYF. The CDR3 bases are TGTGCCAGCAGACCGACAGGGAACACAGATACGCAGTATTTT.